This is a list of T cell receptor beta chains from one sample in a study of blood T cells in healthy people across ages. MiXCR was run by TCRdb on the 5' RACE reads, yielding one entry per CDR3 protein. The profile shows fewer than 900,000 distinct CDR3 sequences, roughly 40% of them singletons. What was sequenced was blood. The receptors derive from a man younger than 35 in good health. Both conserved end residues are part of each CDR3. Each record gives: D gene, V gene, J gene, clone size, CDR3 DNA, CDR3 protein. The D gene is left open where the match is weak. Rows may omit the clone size; those that give it use once, few, many or a size class.

d_call: .
v_call: TRBV20-1
j_call: TRBJ2-2
clone_size: .
cdr3_nt: TGCAGTGCTAGAGTTAGGGGGTCCGGGGAGCTGTTTTTT
cdr3_aa: CSARVRGSGELFF

d_call: .
v_call: TRBV20-1
j_call: TRBJ2-5
clone_size: few
cdr3_nt: TGCAGTGCTAGGATATCTGACCGGGGCCTTCCCTTATACAATGAGCAGTACTTC
cdr3_aa: CSARISDRGLPLYNEQYF

d_call: TRBD2
v_call: TRBV20-1
j_call: TRBJ2-7
clone_size: .
cdr3_nt: TGCAGTGCTAGAGTAGCGGGAGCCCACTACGAGCAGTACTTC
cdr3_aa: CSARVAGAHYEQYF

d_call: TRBD1
v_call: TRBV27
j_call: TRBJ2-1
clone_size: few
cdr3_nt: TGTGCCAGCAGTTTTGGGACAGGGGGCAATGAGCAGTTCTTC
cdr3_aa: CASSFGTGGNEQFF

d_call: .
v_call: TRBV7-9
j_call: TRBJ1-2
clone_size: few
cdr3_nt: TGTGCCAGCAGCTTGAGGGGGTCTGGCTATGGCTACACCTTC
cdr3_aa: CASSLRGSGYGYTF

d_call: .
v_call: TRBV13
j_call: TRBJ2-7
clone_size: few
cdr3_nt: TGTGCCAGCAGCTTAGGACTGACGAACTACGAGCAGTACTTC
cdr3_aa: CASSLGLTNYEQYF

d_call: .
v_call: TRBV5-8
j_call: TRBJ1-2
clone_size: .
cdr3_nt: TGTGCCAGCAGCTTGTCAACTCGACAGGTTCTTAACTATGGCTACACCTTC
cdr3_aa: CASSLSTRQVLNYGYTF

d_call: TRBD1
v_call: TRBV12-3/TRBV12-4
j_call: TRBJ2-1
clone_size: many
cdr3_nt: TGTGCCAGCAGTTCGCACAGGGGCTCCTACAATGAGCAGTTCTTC
cdr3_aa: CASSSHRGSYNEQFF

d_call: .
v_call: TRBV20-1
j_call: TRBJ2-7
clone_size: many
cdr3_nt: TGCAGTGCTAGAGACCTTCGGGCAGGTTCCTACGAGCAGTACTTC
cdr3_aa: CSARDLRAGSYEQYF

d_call: .
v_call: TRBV29-1
j_call: TRBJ2-7
clone_size: once
cdr3_nt: TGCAGCGGCGGGCCCAGGGGTGGCAATGAGCAGTACTTC
cdr3_aa: CSGGPRGGNEQYF

d_call: TRBD2
v_call: TRBV15
j_call: TRBJ2-5
clone_size: .
cdr3_nt: TGTACCACCAGCAGAGACCCGGGACTAGCGGAAGAGACCCAGTACTTC
cdr3_aa: CTTSRDPGLAEETQYF

d_call: .
v_call: TRBV25-1
j_call: TRBJ2-5
clone_size: few
cdr3_nt: TGTGCCAGCAGTGAATTAGACGGGAACCAAGAGACCCAGTACTTC
cdr3_aa: CASSELDGNQETQYF

d_call: .
v_call: TRBV9
j_call: TRBJ2-5
clone_size: few
cdr3_nt: TGTGCCAGCAGCGTAGGGACAGAGCAAGAGACCCAGTACTTC
cdr3_aa: CASSVGTEQETQYF

d_call: .
v_call: TRBV6-1
j_call: TRBJ2-1
clone_size: .
cdr3_nt: TGTGCCAGCAACCCGGGACAAGCAATGGGGCAGTTCTTC
cdr3_aa: CASNPGQAMGQFF

d_call: .
v_call: TRBV20-1
j_call: TRBJ1-2
clone_size: few
cdr3_nt: TGCAGTGCTAGGGTGGATCGGGACTATGGCTACACCTTC
cdr3_aa: CSARVDRDYGYTF

d_call: .
v_call: TRBV12-5
j_call: TRBJ2-5
clone_size: .
cdr3_nt: TGTGCTAGTGGTGGTCCGACAGCGGAGCAGCAGTACTTC
cdr3_aa: CASGGPTAEQQYF

d_call: TRBD2
v_call: TRBV25-1
j_call: TRBJ2-1
clone_size: few
cdr3_nt: TGTGCCAGCAGGCGGGAGGAGAGCGGCCACCTGTTCTTC
cdr3_aa: CASRREESGHLFF

d_call: TRBD2
v_call: TRBV4-2
j_call: TRBJ2-3
clone_size: many
cdr3_nt: TGTGCCAGCAGCCAAGGGGGGGGGGGATCTAGCACAGATACGCAGTATTTT
cdr3_aa: CASSQGGGGSSTDTQYF

d_call: .
v_call: TRBV7-3
j_call: TRBJ2-3
clone_size: many
cdr3_nt: TGTGCCTGCAGCCCTGGACAAGGGGTTACAGATACGCAGTATTTT
cdr3_aa: CACSPGQGVTDTQYF

d_call: TRBD2
v_call: TRBV20-1
j_call: TRBJ2-3
clone_size: once
cdr3_nt: TGCAGTGCTAGAATAGCGGGGGAGACAGATACGCAGTATTTT
cdr3_aa: CSARIAGETDTQYF

d_call: .
v_call: TRBV4-1
j_call: TRBJ1-4
clone_size: .
cdr3_nt: TGCGCCAGCAGCCAAGATTTCGGCGACGTAAAACTGTTTTTT
cdr3_aa: CASSQDFGDVKLFF

d_call: .
v_call: TRBV7-2
j_call: TRBJ1-4
clone_size: .
cdr3_nt: TGTGCCAGCAGTGCGGAAACGGCAGATGAAAAACTGTTTTTT
cdr3_aa: CASSAETADEKLFF

d_call: TRBD1
v_call: TRBV12-3/TRBV12-4
j_call: TRBJ1-4
clone_size: few
cdr3_nt: TGTGCCAGCAGTTTCGGACAGGGGGCAACTAATGAAAAACTGTTTTTT
cdr3_aa: CASSFGQGATNEKLFF

d_call: .
v_call: TRBV20-1
j_call: TRBJ1-1
clone_size: few
cdr3_nt: TGCAGTGCTAGCTCGTTGAACACTGAAGCTTTCTTT
cdr3_aa: CSASSLNTEAFF

d_call: TRBD1
v_call: TRBV4-3
j_call: TRBJ2-5
clone_size: .
cdr3_nt: TGCGCCAGCAGCCAAGGAGTGGACAGGGCTTCGGGGACCCAGTACTTC
cdr3_aa: CASSQGVDRASGTQYF